This passage covers 3 T cell receptor beta chains from one sample sequenced in a study of cytomegalovirus exposure and HLA in healthy donors. Amplification used 60 Vbeta primers and 13 Jbeta primers. Measured with immunoSEQ multiplex PCR; TCRdb has only the in-frame clones, and not every one. Its table lists approximately 37,000 clones. Sequenced material: PBMCs. These receptors were taken from a human donor in good health.

The chain recombines TRBV5-6 with TRBJ2-7; TRBD2 matches 8 bases. The CDR3 totals 16 residues. CDR1 and CDR2 (germline): SGHDT, YYEEEE. Trimming took 0 bases from V and 0 from J; bases not matched to a gene: 5. For the CDR3, the DNA is TGTGCCAGCAGCTTGGTCGGGGGGGGTAGCTCCTACGAGCAGTACTTC. Residues: CASSLVGGGSSYEQYF.

Concerning this clone itself: This same CDR3 is encoded by further DNA sequences in the sample. This chain links TRBV6-5 with TRBJ1-6; D call uncertain. The CDR3 is made up of 14 amino acids. V shed 6 bases and J shed 5 bases, with 11 bases lying between them. CDR1 is MNHEY and CDR2 is SVGAGI in the germline V gene. CDR3 loop: CASRRRGNNSPLHF. The CDR3 nucleotides are TGTGCCAGCAGGAGGAGAGGGAATAATTCACCCCTCCACTTT.

The V gene is TRBV5-6, the J gene TRBJ1-1, with D tentatively TRBD1 (6 bases). V was trimmed by 0 bases and J by 6 bases, leaving 15 bases between them. This CDR3 comprises 15 residues. CDR1 SGHDT and CDR2 YYEEEE come from the germline V gene. For the CDR3, the DNA is TGTGCCAGCAGCTTGGAGATCAGGGGTGACCCTGAAGCTTTCTTT. Its protein product is CASSLEIRGDPEAFF.